This TCR beta chain stems from a study of blood T cell repertoires in COVID-19. This CDR3 has 16 residues. V gave up 4 bases and J gave up 8 bases, with 23 bases separating them. Germline-derived CDR1 and CDR2 are LGHDT and YNNKEL (reference sequence). Libraries were prepared by immunoSEQ multiplex PCR; TCRdb keeps only in-frame clonotypes and omits some of them. The sample has 200,000 to 300,000 clones, 80% to 90% seen once; the top ten hold approximately 2%. The chain joins TRBV3-1 (or the pseudogene TRBV3-2) to TRBJ1-2; a possible D gene is TRBD1 (5 bases). The sequenced sample was peripheral blood. The origin of this receptor is a man between 25 and 39 years old with active or convalescent COVID-19. The CDR3 protein is CASSPQAARTSLGYTF. CDR3 nucleotides: TGTGCCAGCAGCCCACAGGCAGCTCGGACCTCCTTAGGCTACACCTTC.